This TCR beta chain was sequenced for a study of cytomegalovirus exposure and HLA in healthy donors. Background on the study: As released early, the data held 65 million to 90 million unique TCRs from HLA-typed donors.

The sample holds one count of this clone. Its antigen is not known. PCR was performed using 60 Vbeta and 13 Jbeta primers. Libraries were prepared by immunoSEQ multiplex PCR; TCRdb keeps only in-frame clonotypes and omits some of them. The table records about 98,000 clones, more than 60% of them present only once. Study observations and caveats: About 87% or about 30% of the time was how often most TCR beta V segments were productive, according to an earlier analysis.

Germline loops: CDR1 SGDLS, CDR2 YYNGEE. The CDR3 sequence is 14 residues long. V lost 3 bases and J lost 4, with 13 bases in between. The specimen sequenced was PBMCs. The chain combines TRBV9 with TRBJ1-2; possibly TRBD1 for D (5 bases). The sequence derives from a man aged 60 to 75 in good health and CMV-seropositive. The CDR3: CASSGGGVSYGYTF. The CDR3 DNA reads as TGTGCCAGCAGCGGAGGAGGGGTCTCCTATGGCTACACCTTC.